This record concerns one T cell receptor beta chain sequence. Whole blood that had not undergone T cell sorting provided the isolated total RNA. This sample was included in a study of monozygotic twins with inflammatory bowel disease. Germline assignment: CDR1 DFQATT and CDR2 SNEGSKA (reference sequence). The CDR3 is 14 amino acids. No DNA is given; TCRdb re-called the 5' RACE reads and lists each CDR3 protein once. In all, the sample yields some 150,000 distinct CDR3 sequences. The genes are TRBV20-1 and TRBJ2-1; TCRdb indicates TRBD1, and absent DNA this call remains unverified. The sequencing input was blood. The origin of this receptor is a human donor with ulcerative colitis or Crohn's disease, or a healthy co-twin of an affected twin (not recorded which). CDR3 residues: CSARWGGYYNEQFF.